Listed here are 15 T cell receptor beta chains from one sample, sequenced in a study of cytomegalovirus exposure and HLA in healthy donors (dated by TCRdb to the late 2010s). Library creation used the immunoSEQ multiplex PCR assay. In its TCRdb copy, this immuneACCESS table keeps in-frame sequences only and misses some clones. Where compared with another copy, unresolved V genes explain less than half of these, and the others have no known cause. For this sample there are around 150,000 clones; 70% to 90% appear just once. The biggest ten clones account for about 3.5% of the sample. The sample comprised PBMCs. Receptor source: a woman under 30 in good health and CMV-seropositive.

The chain is built from TRBV29-1 and TRBJ2-3, with 7 bases that match TRBD2. Trimming cost V 4 bases and J 3 bases; bases outside gene matches: 7. Looked up from germline, CDR1 is SQVTM and CDR2 is ANQGSEA. CDR3 size: 14 residues. The CDR3 sequence: CSVGAGEGTDTQYF. For the CDR3, the DNA is TGCAGCGTTGGGGCGGGAGAAGGTACAGATACGCAGTATTTT.

Here the CDR3 DNA reads TGTGCCAGCGAGGAGCTAGCGGGTACGTACAATGAGCAGTTCTTC. It is translated as CASEELAGTYNEQFF. The genes are TRBV5-5 and TRBJ2-1; TRBD2 matches 8 bases. Germline CDR1 SGHKS, CDR2 YYEKEE (reference sequence). The J segment lost 4 bases and the V segment lost 7 bases, leaving 10 bases of the junction unmatched. This CDR3 region has 15 residues.

This sequence joins TRBV4-1 and TRBJ1-3; TRBD1 aligns across 8 bases. Germline V gives CDR1 MGHRA, CDR2 YSYEKL. The V gene end was trimmed by 2 bases and the J gene end by 0 bases; junction bases not matched to a gene: 6. The CDR3 contains 17 residues. The CDR3 loop is CASSQTYRGSSGNTIYF. DNA for the CDR3: TGCGCCAGCAGCCAAACCTACAGGGGGAGCTCTGGAAACACCATATATTTT.

The rearrangement links TRBV7-6 to TRBJ2-7; TRBD2 is a possible D gene (6 bases). The germline V and J ends were trimmed by 4 bases and 4 bases, with 17 bases remaining between them. Germline lookup yields CDR1 SGHVS and CDR2 FNYEAQ. The CDR3 sequence is 15 residues long. CDR3 bases: TGTGCCAGCAGCTCCAAGGTGACTAGTCGATACGAGCAGTACTTC. It specifies CASSSKVTSRYEQYF.

The chain combines TRBV12-5 with TRBJ2-3, with 7 bases aligning to TRBD2. Trimming at V came to 6 bases and at J to 3 bases, leaving 3 bases not matched to a gene. This CDR3 has 13 residues. Germline V lookup: CDR1 LGHNT, CDR2 FRNRAP. The CDR3 DNA is TGTGCTAGTGGCCTAGCGGTGACAGATACGCAGTATTTT. Amino acid sequence: CASGLAVTDTQYF.

The rearrangement uses TRBV15 and TRBJ2-7; 8 nucleotides line up with TRBD1. Germline loops: CDR1 LNHNV, CDR2 YYDKDF (reference sequence). This CDR3 has 14 residues. J lost 2 bases, V lost 5 bases, and 5 bases had no gene match. CDR3 DNA: TGTGCCACCAGCGGGGGGACAGGTCCCTACGAGCAGTACTTC. It encodes CATSGGTGPYEQYF.

This clone was observed a few times. V gene TRBV2 combines with J gene TRBJ2-7; no definite D call. This CDR3 region has 11 residues. Between the trimmed V and J ends, which lost 5 bases and 4 bases, there was a span of 6 bases. Per germline, CDR1 SNHLY and CDR2 FYNNEI. The CDR3 region is CASSYSYEQYF. Here the CDR3 DNA reads TGTGCCAGCAGTTACAGTTACGAGCAGTACTTC. Full variable domain (missing parts from reference TRBV2 and TRBJ2-7): EPEVTQTPSHQVTQMGQEVILRCVPISNHLYFYWYRQILGQKVEFLVSFYNNEISEKSEIFDDQFSVERPDGSNFTLKIRSTKLEDSAMYFCASSYSYEQYFGPGTRLTVT.

The chain recombines TRBV5-6 with TRBJ1-5; D ambiguous. The CDR3 covers 14 residues. V lost 3 bases, J lost 1 base, and 8 bases lay in between. Germline-derived CDR1 and CDR2 are SGHDT and YYEEEE. CDR3 sequence reads: CASSSTGSNQPQHF. CDR3 bases: TGTGCCAGCAGCTCGACTGGGAGCAATCAGCCCCAGCATTTT.

This clone occurred once. The chain combines TRBV7-3 with TRBJ1-1, with unresolved D. Germline V CDR1 and CDR2: SGHTA, FQGTGA. Trimming pared 1 base from V and 1 base from J, leaving 4 bases between. This CDR3 spans 13 amino acids. The DNA of the CDR3 is TGTGCCAGCAGCTTAAAGCAGAACACTGAAGCTTTCTTT. It encodes CASSLKQNTEAFF.

The V gene is TRBV21-1, the J gene TRBJ2-4; the table names TRBD1, a call not compared with the DNA. TRBV21-1 is assigned pseudogene status. The CDR3 runs to 17 residues. The CDR3 loop is CASSGCGTGMAKNIQYF. CDR3 sequence (DNA): TGTGCCAGCAGCGGATGCGGGACAGGGATGGCCAAAAACATTCAGTACTTC.

This clone has a single count. The CDR3 region has the DNA TGTGCCATCAGGGCCGTGGGGCGAGGCTCCTACGAGCAGTACTTC. Amino acid sequence: CAIRAVGRGSYEQYF. The gene calls are TRBV10-3 and TRBJ2-7; tentative D call: TRBD1 (5 bases). This CDR3 has 15 residues. The V gene lost 6 bases and the J gene lost 0 bases, with 15 bases spanning the gap. The germline CDR1 and CDR2 sequences are ENHRY and SYGVKD.

The chain uses TRBV5-4 and TRBJ2-5, with TRBD2 matching 11 bases. This CDR3 has 17 amino acids. CDR1 SGHNT and CDR2 YYREEE come from the germline V gene (reference sequence). V shed 2 bases, J shed 5 bases, and the junction held 11 bases outside the gene matches. The CDR3 loop is CASSFPGTSGREETQYF. CDR3 DNA sequence: TGTGCCAGCAGCTTTCCCGGGACTAGCGGAAGGGAGGAGACCCAGTACTTC.

The gene calls are TRBV2 and TRBJ1-1; 8 bases line up with TRBD1. Germline assignment: CDR1 SNHLY and CDR2 FYNNEI. V lost 1 base to trimming and J lost 10 bases; unmatched junction nucleotides: 11. CDR3 length: 15 residues. In DNA, the CDR3 is TGTGCCAGCAGTGAAGGTGGGACAGGCCCCAGAGGAGCTTTCTTT. It yields the protein CASSEGGTGPRGAFF. The entire variable domain, with the rest obtained from reference TRBV2 and TRBJ1-1, is as follows: EPEVTQTPSHQVTQMGQEVILRCVPISNHLYFYWYRQILGQKVEFLVSFYNNEISEKSEIFDDQFSVERPDGSNFTLKIRSTKLEDSAMYFCASSEGGTGPRGAFFGQGTRLTVV.

V usage is TRBV27 and J usage is TRBJ2-1; 11 bases are a match to TRBD2. The J segment lost 9 bases and the V segment lost 3 bases, leaving 7 bases of the junction unmatched. Germline V gives CDR1 MNHEY, CDR2 SMNVEV (reference sequence). The CDR3 sequence is 15 residues long. The CDR3: CASSFRLAGNGEQFF. Here the CDR3 DNA reads TGTGCCAGCAGTTTCAGACTAGCGGGGAATGGTGAGCAGTTCTTC.

The V gene is TRBV7-8, the J gene TRBJ1-3; 8 bases align to TRBD1. The CDR3 sequence is 16 residues long. J lost 3 bases, V lost 5 bases, and 9 bases had no gene match. Germline V lookup: CDR1 SGHVS, CDR2 FQNEAQ. The CDR3 DNA reads TGTGCCAGCAGCCCTCAGGGGGCGGTTTATGGAAACACCATATATTTT. Encoded protein: CASSPQGAVYGNTIYF.